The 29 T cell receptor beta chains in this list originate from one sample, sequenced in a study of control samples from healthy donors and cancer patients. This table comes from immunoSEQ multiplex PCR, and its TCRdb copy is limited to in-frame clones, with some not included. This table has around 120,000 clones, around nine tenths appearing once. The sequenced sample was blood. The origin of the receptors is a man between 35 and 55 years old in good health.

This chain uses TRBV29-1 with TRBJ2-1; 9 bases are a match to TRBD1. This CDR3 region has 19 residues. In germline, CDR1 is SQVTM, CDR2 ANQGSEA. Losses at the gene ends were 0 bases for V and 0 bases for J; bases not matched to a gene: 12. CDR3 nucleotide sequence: TGCAGCGTTGAAGACCCGGGACAGGGATTGAAGAGCTCCTACAATGAGCAGTTCTTC. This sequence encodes CSVEDPGQGLKSSYNEQFF.

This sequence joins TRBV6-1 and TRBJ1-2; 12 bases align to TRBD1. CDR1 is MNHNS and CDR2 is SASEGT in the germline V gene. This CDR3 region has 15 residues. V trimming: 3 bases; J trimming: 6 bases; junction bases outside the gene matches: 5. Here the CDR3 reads CASSDPGQGAHGYTF. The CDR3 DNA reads TGTGCCAGCAGTGACCCGGGACAGGGGGCCCATGGCTACACCTTC.

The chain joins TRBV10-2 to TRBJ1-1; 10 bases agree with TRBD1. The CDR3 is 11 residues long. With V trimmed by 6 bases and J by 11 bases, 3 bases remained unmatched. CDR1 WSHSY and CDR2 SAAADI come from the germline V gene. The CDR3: CASRAGQGAFF. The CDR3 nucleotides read TGCGCCAGCAGGGCGGGACAGGGGGCTTTCTTT.

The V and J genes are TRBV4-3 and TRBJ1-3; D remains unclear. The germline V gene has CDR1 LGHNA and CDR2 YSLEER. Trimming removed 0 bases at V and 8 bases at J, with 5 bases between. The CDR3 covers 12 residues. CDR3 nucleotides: TGCGCCAGCAGCCAAGAGGGTGACACCATATATTTT. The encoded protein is CASSQEGDTIYF.

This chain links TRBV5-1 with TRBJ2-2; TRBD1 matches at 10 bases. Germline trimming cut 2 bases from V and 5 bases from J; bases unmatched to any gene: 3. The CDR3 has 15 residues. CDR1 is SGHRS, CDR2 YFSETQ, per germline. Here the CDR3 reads CASSFGQGVTGELFF. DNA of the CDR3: TGCGCCAGCAGCTTTGGACAGGGGGTAACCGGGGAGCTGTTTTTT.

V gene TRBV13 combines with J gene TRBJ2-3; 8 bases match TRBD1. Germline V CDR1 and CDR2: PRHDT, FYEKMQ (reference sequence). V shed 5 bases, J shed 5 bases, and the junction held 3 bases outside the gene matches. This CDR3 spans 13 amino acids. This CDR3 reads CASSMTGEDTQYF. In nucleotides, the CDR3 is TGTGCCAGCAGCATGACAGGGGAAGATACGCAGTATTTT.

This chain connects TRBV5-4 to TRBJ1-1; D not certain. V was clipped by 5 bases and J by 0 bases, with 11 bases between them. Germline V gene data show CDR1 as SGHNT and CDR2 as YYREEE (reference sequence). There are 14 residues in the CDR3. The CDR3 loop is CASRNGELNTEAFF. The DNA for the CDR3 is TGTGCCAGCAGGAATGGGGAACTGAACACTGAAGCTTTCTTT.

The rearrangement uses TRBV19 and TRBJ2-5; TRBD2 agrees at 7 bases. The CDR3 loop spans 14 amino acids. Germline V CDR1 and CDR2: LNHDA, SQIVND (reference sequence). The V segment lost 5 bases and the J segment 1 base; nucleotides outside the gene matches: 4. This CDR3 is CASSVGTTQETQYF. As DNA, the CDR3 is TGTGCCAGTAGTGTCGGGACTACCCAAGAGACCCAGTACTTC.

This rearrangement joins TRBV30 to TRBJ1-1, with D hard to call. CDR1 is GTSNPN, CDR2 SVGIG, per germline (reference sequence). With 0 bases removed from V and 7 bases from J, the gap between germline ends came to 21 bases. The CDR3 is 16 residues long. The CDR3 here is CAWSVFPRGSRFEAFF. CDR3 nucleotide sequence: TGTGCCTGGAGTGTCTTCCCCCGGGGATCGAGGTTTGAAGCTTTCTTT.

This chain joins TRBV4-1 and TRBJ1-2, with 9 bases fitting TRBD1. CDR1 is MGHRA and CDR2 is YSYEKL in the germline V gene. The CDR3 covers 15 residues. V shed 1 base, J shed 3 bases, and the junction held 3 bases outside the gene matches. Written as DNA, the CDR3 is TGCGCCAGCAGCCAAGCCGACAGGGGGGACTATGGCTACACCTTC. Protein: CASSQADRGDYGYTF.

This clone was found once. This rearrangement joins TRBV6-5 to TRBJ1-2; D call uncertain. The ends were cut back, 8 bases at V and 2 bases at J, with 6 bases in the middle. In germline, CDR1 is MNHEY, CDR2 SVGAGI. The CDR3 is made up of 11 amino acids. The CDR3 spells CASSGNYGYTF. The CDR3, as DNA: TGTGCCAGCTCGGGGAACTATGGCTACACCTTC.

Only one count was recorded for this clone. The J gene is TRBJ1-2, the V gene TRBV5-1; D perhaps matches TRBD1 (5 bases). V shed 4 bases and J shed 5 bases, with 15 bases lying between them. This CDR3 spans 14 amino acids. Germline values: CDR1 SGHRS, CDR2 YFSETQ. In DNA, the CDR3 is TGCGCCAGCAGCCCCCTGGAGGGGATGTATGGCTACACCTTC. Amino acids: CASSPLEGMYGYTF.

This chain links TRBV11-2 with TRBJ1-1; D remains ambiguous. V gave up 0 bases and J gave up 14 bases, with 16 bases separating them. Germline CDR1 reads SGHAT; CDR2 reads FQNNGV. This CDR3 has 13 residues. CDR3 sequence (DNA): TGTGCCAGCAGCTTAGATCGGGCCAGGCCTTTCTTCTTT. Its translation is CASSLDRARPFFF.

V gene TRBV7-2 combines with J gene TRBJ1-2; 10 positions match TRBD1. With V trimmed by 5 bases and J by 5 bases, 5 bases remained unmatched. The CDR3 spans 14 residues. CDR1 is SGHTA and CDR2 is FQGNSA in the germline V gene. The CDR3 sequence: CASSLRGQGYGYTF. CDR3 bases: TGTGCCAGCAGCCTCCGGGGACAGGGGTATGGCTACACCTTC.

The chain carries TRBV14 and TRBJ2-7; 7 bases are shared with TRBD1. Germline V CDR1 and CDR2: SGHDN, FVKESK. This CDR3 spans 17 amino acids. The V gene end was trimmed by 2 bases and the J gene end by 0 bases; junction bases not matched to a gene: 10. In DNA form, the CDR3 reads TGTGCCAGCAGCCAACAAGGGTTCCGGGACAGCTCCTACGAGCAGTACTTC. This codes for CASSQQGFRDSSYEQYF.

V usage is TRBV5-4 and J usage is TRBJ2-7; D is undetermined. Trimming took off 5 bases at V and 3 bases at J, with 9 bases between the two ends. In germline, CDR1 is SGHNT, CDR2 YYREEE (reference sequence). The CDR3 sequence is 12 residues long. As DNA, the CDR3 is TGTGCCAGCAGAATAAAGGGCTACGAGCAGTACTTC. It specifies CASRIKGYEQYF.

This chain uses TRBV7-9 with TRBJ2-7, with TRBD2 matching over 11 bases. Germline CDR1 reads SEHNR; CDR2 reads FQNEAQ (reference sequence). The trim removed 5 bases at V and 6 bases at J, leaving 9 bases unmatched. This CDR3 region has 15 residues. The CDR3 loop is CASSPGLAVIGEQYF. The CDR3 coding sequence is TGTGCCAGCAGCCCGGGACTAGCGGTTATAGGCGAGCAGTACTTC.

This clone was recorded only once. CDR3 DNA sequence: TGTGCCAGCAGCTTATGGGGATGGGCCAGGGGCTCCCAAGAGACCCAGTACTTC. This gives the protein CASSLWGWARGSQETQYF. The chain links TRBV7-2 to TRBJ2-5; D may be TRBD1 (6 bases). The CDR3 is made up of 18 amino acids. The germline CDR1 and CDR2 sequences are SGHTA and FQGNSA. V shed 2 bases and J shed 1 base, with 20 bases lying between them.

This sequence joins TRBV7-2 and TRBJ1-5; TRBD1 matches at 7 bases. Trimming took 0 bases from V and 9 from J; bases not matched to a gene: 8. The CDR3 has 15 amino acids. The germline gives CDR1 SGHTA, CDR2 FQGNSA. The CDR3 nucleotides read TGTGCCAGCAGCTTAGCGGGGACAGAAGTACGGCCCCAGCATTTT. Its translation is CASSLAGTEVRPQHF.

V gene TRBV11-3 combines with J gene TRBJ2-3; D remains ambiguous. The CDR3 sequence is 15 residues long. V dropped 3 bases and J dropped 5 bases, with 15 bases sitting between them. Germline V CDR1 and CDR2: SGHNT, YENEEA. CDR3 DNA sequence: TGTGCCAGCAGCTTCCTTCCATCAGCGAAAGATACGCAGTATTTT. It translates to CASSFLPSAKDTQYF.

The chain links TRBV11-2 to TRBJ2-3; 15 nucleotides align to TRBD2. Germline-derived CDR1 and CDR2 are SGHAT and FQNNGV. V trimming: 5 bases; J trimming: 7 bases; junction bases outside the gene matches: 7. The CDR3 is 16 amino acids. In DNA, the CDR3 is TGTGCCAGCAGCCCAGGACTAGCGGGGGGGTCAAATACGCAGTATTTT. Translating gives CASSPGLAGGSNTQYF.

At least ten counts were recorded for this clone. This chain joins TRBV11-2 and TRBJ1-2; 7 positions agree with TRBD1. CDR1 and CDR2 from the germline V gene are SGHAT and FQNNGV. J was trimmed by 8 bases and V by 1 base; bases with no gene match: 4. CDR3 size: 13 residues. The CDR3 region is CASSLGGGQGYTF. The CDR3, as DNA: TGTGCCAGCAGCTTAGGAGGGGGCCAGGGCTACACCTTC.

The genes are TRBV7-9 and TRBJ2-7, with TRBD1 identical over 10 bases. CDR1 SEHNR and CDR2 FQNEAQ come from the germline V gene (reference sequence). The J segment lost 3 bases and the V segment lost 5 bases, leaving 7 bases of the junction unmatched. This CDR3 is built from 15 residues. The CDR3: CASSAGTGEDYEQYF. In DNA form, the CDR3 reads TGTGCCAGCAGCGCGGGGACAGGGGAGGACTACGAGCAGTACTTC. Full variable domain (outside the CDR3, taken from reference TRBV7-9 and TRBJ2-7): DTGVSQNPRHKITKRGQNVTFRCDPISEHNRLYWYRQTLGQGPEFLTYFQNEAQLEKSRLLSDRFSAERPKGSFSTLEIQRTEQGDSAMYLCASSAGTGEDYEQYFGPGTRLTVT.

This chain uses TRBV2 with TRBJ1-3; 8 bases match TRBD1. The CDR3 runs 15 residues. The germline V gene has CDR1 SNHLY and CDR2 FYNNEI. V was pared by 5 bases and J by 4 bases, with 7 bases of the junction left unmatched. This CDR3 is CASSRQGSYGNTIYF. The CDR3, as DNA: TGTGCCAGCAGTCGACAGGGGTCATACGGAAACACCATATATTTT.

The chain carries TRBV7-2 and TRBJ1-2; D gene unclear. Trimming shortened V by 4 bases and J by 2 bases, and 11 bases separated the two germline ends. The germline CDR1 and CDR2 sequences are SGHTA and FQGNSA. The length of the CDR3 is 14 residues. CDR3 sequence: CASSSDWGNYGYTF. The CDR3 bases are TGTGCCAGCAGCTCCGACTGGGGAAACTATGGCTACACCTTC.

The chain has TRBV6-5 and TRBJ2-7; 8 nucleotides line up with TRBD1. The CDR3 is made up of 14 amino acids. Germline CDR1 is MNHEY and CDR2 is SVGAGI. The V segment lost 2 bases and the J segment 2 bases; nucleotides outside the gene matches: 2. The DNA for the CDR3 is TGTGCCAGCAGTTACGACAGGGGCGCCTACGAGCAGTACTTC. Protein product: CASSYDRGAYEQYF.

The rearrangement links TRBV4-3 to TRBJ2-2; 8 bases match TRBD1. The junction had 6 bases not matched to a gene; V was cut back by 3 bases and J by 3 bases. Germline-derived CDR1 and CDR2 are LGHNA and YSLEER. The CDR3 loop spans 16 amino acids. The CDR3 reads CASSQADRADTGELFF. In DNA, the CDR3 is TGCGCCAGCAGCCAGGCGGACAGGGCCGACACCGGGGAGCTGTTTTTT.

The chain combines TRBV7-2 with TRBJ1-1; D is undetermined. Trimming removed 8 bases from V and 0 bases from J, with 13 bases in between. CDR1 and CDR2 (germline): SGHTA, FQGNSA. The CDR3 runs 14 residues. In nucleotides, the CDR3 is TGTGCCAGCGACCGGACGGCCTTGAACACTGAAGCTTTCTTT. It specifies CASDRTALNTEAFF.

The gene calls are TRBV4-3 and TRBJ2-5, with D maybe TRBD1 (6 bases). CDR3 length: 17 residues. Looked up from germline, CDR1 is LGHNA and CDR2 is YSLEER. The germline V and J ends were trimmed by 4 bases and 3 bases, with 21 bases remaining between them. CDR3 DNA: TGCGCCAGCAGCCCCACGACCTCCCGGGACATTGAAGAGACCCAGTACTTC. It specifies CASSPTTSRDIEETQYF.